This TCR beta chain is from a study of tumor-infiltrating lymphocytes in oesophageal squamous cell carcinoma. Each CDR3 protein gets one entry after TCRdb re-called the PCR reads with MiXCR. Here the sample spans just under 20,000 distinct CDR3 sequences, about two fifths being singletons. Remarks on this clonotype: Since the CDR3 does not end with the conserved phenylalanine or tryptophan, this likely comes from a read error. The DNA is left out, because the CDR3 cannot be placed on it with certainty; the CDR3 is given as TCRdb lists it.

This receptor was obtained from a male donor with esophageal squamous cell carcinoma. The specimen was normal esophageal tissue next to the tumor.

The CDR3 loop reads CASTFTGGETQYFGA. The rearrangement links TRBV7-2 to TRBJ2-1; the D segment call TRBD1 is taken from the table without a DNA check. The V gene's germline CDR1 is SGHTA and CDR2 FQGNSA. The CDR3 has 15 amino acids, counting both end residues.